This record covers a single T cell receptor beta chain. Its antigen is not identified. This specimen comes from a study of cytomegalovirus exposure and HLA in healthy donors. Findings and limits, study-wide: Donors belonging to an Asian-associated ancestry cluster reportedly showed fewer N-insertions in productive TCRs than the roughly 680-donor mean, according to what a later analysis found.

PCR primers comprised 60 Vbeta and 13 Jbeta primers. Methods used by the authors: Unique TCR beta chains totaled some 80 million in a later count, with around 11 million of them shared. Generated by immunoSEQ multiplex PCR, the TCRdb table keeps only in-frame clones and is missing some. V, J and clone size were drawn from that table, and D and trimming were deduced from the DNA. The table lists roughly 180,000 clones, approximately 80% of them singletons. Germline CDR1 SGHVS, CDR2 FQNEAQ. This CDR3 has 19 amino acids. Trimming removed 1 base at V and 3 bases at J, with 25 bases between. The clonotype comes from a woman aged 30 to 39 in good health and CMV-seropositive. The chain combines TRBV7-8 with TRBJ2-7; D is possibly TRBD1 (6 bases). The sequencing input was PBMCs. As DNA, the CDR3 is TGTGCCAGCAGCTTAGAGGTGGGGACATCTTACGACCGGAACTACGAGCAGTACTTC. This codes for CASSLEVGTSYDRNYEQYF.